This TCR beta chain was identified during a study of blood T cell repertoires in COVID-19. Across the whole study: Some COVID-19 samples were acute and others convalescent; all came from the United States, Italy and Spain. PBMCs, B-cell-depleted T cells, or T cells were the source of the cDNA or gDNA that made up the material.

Seattle's cohort entered during active infection and was followed longitudinally. Trimming removed 5 bases from V and 4 bases from J, with 15 bases in between. Germline CDR1 reads SGHNT; CDR2 reads YYREEE (reference sequence). The CDR3 extends over 14 amino acids. As originally analysed: Quantification of nucleated cells was approximated via reference gene primer amplification. Clones were read by immunoSEQ multiplex PCR, and TCRdb kept only the in-frame ones, dropping some. V and J calls and clone size come straight from that table; D and trimming were deduced from the DNA. The table has some 270,000 clones, around 90% seen once.

The source is a woman aged 55-69 years with COVID-19, enrolled during active disease. The chain has TRBV5-4 and TRBJ1-1; D remains unclear. Material: peripheral blood. This CDR3 reads CASRSTASFTEAFF. The CDR3 DNA is TGTGCCAGCAGGTCTACAGCTTCCTTCACTGAAGCTTTCTTT.